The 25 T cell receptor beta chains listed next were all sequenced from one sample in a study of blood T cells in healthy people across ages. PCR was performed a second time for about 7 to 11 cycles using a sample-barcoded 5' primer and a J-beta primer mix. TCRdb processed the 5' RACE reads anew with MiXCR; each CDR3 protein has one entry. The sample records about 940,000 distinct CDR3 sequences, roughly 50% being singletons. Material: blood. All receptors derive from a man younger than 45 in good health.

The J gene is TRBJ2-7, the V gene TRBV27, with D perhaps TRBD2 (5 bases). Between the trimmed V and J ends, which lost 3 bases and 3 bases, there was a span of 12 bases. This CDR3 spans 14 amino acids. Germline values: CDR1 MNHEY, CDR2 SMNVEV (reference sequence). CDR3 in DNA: TGTGCCAGCAGTTTTTCCGGGGATAGCTACGAGCAGTACTTC. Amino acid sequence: CASSFSGDSYEQYF.

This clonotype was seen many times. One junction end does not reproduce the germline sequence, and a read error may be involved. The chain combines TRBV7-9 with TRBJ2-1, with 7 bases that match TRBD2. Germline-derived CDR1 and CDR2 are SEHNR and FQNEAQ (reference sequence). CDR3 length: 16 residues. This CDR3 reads CASSINRGEYYTEQFF. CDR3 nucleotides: TGTGCCAGCAGCATAAACCGGGGGGAATATTACACTGAGCAGTTCTTC. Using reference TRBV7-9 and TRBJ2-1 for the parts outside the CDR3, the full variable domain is DTGVSQNPRHKITKRGQNVTFRCDPISEHNRLYWYRQTLGQGPEFLTYFQNEAQLEKSRLLSDRFSAERPKGSFSTLEIQRTEQGDSAMYLCASSINRGEYYTEQFFGPGTRLTVL.

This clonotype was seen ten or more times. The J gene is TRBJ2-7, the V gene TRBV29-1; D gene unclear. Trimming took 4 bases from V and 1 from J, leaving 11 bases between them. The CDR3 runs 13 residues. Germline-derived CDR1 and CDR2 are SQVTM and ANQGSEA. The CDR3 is CSVVHPGSYEQYF. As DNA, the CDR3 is TGCAGCGTTGTTCACCCAGGATCCTACGAGCAGTACTTC.

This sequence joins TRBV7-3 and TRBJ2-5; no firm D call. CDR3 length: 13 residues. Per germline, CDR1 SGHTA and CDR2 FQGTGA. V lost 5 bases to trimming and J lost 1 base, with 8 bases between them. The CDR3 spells CASSPLTQETQYF. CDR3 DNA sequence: TGTGCCAGCAGCCCCCTGACCCAAGAGACCCAGTACTTC.

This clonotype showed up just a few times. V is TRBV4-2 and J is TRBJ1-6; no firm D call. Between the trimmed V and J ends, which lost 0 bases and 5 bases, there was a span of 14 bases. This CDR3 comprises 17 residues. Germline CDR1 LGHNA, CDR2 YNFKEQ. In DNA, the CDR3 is TGTGCCAGCAGCCAAGAGCCAGGCCGCTACAATAATTCACCCCTCCACTTT. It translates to CASSQEPGRYNNSPLHF.

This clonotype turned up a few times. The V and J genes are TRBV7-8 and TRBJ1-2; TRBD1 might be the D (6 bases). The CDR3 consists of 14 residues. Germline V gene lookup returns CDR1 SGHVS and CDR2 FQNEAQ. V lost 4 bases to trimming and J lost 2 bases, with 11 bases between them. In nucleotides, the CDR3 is TGTGCCAGCAGCTCCACAGGGTCGAACTATGGCTACACCTTC. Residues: CASSSTGSNYGYTF.

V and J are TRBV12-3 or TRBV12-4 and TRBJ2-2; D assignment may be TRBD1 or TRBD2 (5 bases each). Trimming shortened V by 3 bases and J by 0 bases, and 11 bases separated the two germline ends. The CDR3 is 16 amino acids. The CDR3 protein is CASSFRGTANTGELFF. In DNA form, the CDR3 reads TGTGCCAGCAGTTTCCGAGGGACGGCGAACACCGGGGAGCTGTTTTTT.

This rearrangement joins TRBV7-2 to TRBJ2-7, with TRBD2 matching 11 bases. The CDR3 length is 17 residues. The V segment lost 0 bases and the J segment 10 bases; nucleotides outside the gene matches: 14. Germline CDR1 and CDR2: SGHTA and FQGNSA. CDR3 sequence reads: CASSLAALAGGQEIQYF. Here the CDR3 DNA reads TGTGCCAGCAGCTTAGCGGCCCTAGCGGGGGGCCAAGAGATCCAGTACTTC.

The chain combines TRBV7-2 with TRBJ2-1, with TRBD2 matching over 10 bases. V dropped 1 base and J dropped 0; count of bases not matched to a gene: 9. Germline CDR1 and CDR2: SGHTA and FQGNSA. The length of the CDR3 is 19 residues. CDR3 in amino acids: CASSLEVAGGLRSYNEQFF. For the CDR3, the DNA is TGTGCCAGCAGCTTAGAGGTAGCGGGGGGACTACGCTCCTACAATGAGCAGTTCTTC.

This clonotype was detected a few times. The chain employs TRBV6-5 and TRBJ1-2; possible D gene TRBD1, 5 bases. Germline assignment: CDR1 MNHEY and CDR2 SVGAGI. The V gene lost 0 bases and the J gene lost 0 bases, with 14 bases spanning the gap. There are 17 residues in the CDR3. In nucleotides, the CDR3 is TGTGCCAGCAGTTACTCGATGCCCGACAGCCCTAACTATGGCTACACCTTC. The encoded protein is CASSYSMPDSPNYGYTF.

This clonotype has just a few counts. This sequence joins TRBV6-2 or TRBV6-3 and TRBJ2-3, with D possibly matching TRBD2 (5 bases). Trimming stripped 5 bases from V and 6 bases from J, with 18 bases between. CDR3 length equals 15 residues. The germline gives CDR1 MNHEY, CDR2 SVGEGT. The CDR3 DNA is TGTGCCAGCAGTCCCCGAGGGATAGGTGACGATACGCAGTATTTT. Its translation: CASSPRGIGDDTQYF.

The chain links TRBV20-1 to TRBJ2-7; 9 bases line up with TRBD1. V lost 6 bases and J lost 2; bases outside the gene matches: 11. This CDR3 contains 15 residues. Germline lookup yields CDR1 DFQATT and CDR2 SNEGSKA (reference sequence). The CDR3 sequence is CSAPKTGTGTYEQYF. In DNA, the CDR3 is TGCAGTGCCCCCAAAACCGGGACAGGGACCTACGAGCAGTACTTC.

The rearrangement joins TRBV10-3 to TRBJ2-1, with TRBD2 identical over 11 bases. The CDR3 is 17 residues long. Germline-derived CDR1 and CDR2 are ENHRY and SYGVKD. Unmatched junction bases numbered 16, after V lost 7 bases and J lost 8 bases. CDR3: CAITDPLAGGEEDEQFF. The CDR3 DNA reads TGTGCCATCACTGACCCCCTAGCGGGGGGCGAAGAAGATGAGCAGTTCTTC.

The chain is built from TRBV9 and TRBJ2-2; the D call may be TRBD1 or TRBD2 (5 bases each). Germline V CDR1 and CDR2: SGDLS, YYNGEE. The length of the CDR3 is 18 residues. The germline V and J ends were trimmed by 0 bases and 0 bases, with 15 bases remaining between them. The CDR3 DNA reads TGTGCCAGCAGCGTAGTTTCGGGACGGGGTTCGAACACCGGGGAGCTGTTTTTT. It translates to CASSVVSGRGSNTGELFF.

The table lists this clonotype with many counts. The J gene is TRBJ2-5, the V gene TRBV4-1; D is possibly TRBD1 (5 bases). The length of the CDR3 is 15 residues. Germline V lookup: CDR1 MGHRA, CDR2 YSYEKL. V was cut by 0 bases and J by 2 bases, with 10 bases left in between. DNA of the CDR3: TGCGCCAGCAGCCAAGATGGGGCTAGACAAGAGACCCAGTACTTC. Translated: CASSQDGARQETQYF.

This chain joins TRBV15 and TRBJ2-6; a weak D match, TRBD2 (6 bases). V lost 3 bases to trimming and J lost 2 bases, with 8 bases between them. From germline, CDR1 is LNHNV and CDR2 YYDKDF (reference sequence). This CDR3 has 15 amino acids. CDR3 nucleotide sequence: TGTGCCACCAGCAGTGGCGGGGCTGGGGCCAACGTCCTGACTTTC. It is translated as CATSSGGAGANVLTF.

For the CDR3, the DNA is TGTGCCAGCAGCAGTATTGGGACAGGGCTTAATCCCTCGGCAACGGATACGCAGTATTTT. Translation gives CASSSIGTGLNPSATDTQYF. This chain uses TRBV7-9 with TRBJ2-3; TRBD1 aligns across 9 bases. CDR1 is SEHNR, CDR2 FQNEAQ, per germline (reference sequence). V lost 5 bases to trimming and J lost 6 bases; unmatched junction nucleotides: 24. The CDR3 runs 20 residues.

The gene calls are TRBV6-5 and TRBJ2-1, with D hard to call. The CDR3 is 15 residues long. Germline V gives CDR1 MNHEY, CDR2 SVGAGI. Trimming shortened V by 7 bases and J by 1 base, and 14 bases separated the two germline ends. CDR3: CASMREAGSYNEQFF. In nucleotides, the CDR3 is TGTGCCAGCATGCGCGAAGCCGGTTCCTACAATGAGCAGTTCTTC.

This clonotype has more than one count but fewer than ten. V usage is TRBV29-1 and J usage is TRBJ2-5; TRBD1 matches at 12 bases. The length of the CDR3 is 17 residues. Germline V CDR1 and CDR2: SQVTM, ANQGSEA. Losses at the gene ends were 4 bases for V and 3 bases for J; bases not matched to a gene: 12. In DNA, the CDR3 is TGCAGCGTTGTCAAAGGGACAGGGGGCAACCCGAAAGAGACCCAGTACTTC. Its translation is CSVVKGTGGNPKETQYF.

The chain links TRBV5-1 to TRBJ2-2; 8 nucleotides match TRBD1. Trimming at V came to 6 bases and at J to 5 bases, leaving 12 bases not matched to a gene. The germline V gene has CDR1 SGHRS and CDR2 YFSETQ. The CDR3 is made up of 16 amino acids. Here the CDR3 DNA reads TGCGCCAGCACCCTTCAGGGGGCCAGTTGGACCGGGGAGCTGTTTTTT. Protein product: CASTLQGASWTGELFF.

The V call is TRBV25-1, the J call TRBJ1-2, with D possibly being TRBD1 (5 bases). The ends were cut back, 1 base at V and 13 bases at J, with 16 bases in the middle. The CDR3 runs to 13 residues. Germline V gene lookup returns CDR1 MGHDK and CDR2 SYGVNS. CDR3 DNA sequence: TGTGCCAGCAGTGAATCTGGGACCCAGAGCTCCACCTTC. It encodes CASSESGTQSSTF.

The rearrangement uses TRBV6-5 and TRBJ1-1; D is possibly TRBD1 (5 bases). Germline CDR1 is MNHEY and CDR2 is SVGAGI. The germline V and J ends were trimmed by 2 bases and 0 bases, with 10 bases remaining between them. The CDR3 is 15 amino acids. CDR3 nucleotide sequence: TGTGCCAGCAGTTACGGGGGGAACGTGAACACTGAAGCTTTCTTT. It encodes CASSYGGNVNTEAFF.

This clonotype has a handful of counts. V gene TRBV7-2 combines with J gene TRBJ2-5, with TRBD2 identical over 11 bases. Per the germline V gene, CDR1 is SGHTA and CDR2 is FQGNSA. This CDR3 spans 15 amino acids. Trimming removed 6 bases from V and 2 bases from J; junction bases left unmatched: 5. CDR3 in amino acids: CASRPVAGGQETQYF. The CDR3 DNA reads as TGTGCCAGCAGACCCGTAGCGGGGGGGCAAGAGACCCAGTACTTC. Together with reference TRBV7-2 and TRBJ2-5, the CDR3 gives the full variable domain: GAGVSQSPSNKVTEKGKDVELRCDPISGHTALYWYRQSLGQGLEFLIYFQGNSAPDKSGLPSDRFSAERTGGSVSTLTIQRTQQEDSAVYLCASRPVAGGQETQYFGPGTRLLVL.

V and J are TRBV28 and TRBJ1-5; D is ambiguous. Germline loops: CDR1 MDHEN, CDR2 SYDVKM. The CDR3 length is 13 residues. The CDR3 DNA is TGTGTCCGGCCAGCCGTAGGCAATCAGCCCCAGCATTTT. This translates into CVRPAVGNQPQHF.

This CDR3 reads CARSDGGSSYEQYF. The CDR3, as DNA: TGTGCCCGATCAGACGGCGGGAGCTCCTACGAGCAGTACTTC. This chain uses TRBV30 with TRBJ2-7; 7 bases line up with TRBD2. The J segment lost 0 bases and the V segment lost 8 bases, leaving 10 bases of the junction unmatched. Germline V gene sequence: CDR1 GTSNPN, CDR2 SVGIG (reference sequence). The CDR3 contains 14 residues. The full variable domain, in which reference TRBV30 and TRBJ2-7 provide the parts outside the CDR3, is SQTIHQWPATLVQPVGSPLSLECTVEGTSNPNLYWYRQAAGRGLQLLFYSVGIGQISSEVPQNLSASRPQDRQFILSSKKLLLSDSGFYLCARSDGGSSYEQYFGPGTRLTVT.